The table lists the clone carrying this T cell receptor beta chain with a count of one. Its target is not known. This sample stems from a study of vaccination effects on CD4 cells after COVID-19. Study-level results: The study dataset contains few convalescent patients and includes no early post-infection timepoints.

Culture proceeded for approximately 10 days, and CD4+ T cells were then isolated. Subjects were given two BNT162b2 or mRNA-1273 vaccine doses. The V and J ends lost 3 bases and 8 bases respectively, with 10 bases between them. The CDR3 spans 13 residues. Germline lookup yields CDR1 KGHSH and CDR2 LQKENI. Sequencing was performed with immunoSEQ multiplex PCR; in TCRdb, only in-frame clones are kept and a portion is missing. The table records more than 8,500 clones, around 74% of them present only once. The chain links TRBV18 to TRBJ2-2; D is perhaps TRBD1 or TRBD2 (5 bases each). The sample here was CD4+ T cells from PBMCs cultured without peptide, taken after COVID-19 vaccination. The clonotype comes from a human donor who received a COVID-19 vaccine. CDR3 sequence: CASSPGPRGELFF. CDR3 bases: TGTGCCAGCTCACCGGGACCGAGGGGGGAGCTGTTTTTT.